Shown below are 27 T cell receptor beta chains from a single sample sequenced in a study of blood T cell repertoires in COVID-19. Sequenced by immunoSEQ multiplex PCR; TCRdb stores in-frame clones only, minus some. The sample has under 65,000 clones, around 87% seen once. The specimen was peripheral blood. The receptor source for this set is a woman aged 60 to 75 with COVID-19, enrolled during active disease.

CDR3 nucleotides: TGCGCCAGCAGCCAGGACAGTCCGAGCTCTGGAAACACCATATATTTT. Amino acid sequence: CASSQDSPSSGNTIYF. The chain employs TRBV5-1 and TRBJ1-3; maybe TRBD1 (6 bases). V was pared by 4 bases and J by 0 bases, with 14 bases between. The germline V gene has CDR1 SGHRS and CDR2 YFSETQ. The CDR3 spans 16 residues.

J is TRBJ2-1 and V is TRBV3-1 (or the pseudogene TRBV3-2); 11 nucleotides line up with TRBD2. Looked up from germline, CDR1 is LGHDT and CDR2 is YNNKEL (reference sequence). This CDR3 has 18 amino acids. After removal of 1 base from V and 9 bases from J, the junction contained 14 bases not matched to a gene. CDR3 region: CASSQVRWDSGRAGEQFF. The DNA of the CDR3 is TGTGCCAGCAGCCAAGTAAGGTGGGATAGCGGGAGGGCTGGTGAGCAGTTCTTC.

The chain has TRBV11-3 and TRBJ2-1; 7 nucleotides line up with TRBD2. Per the germline V gene, CDR1 is SGHNT and CDR2 is YENEEA. The CDR3 loop spans 16 amino acids. Trimming removed 1 base from V and 8 bases from J; junction bases left unmatched: 11. CDR3 coding DNA: TGTGCCAGCAGCTTAGTTTCCCAGCGGGATGGGTATGAGCAGTTCTTC. It translates to CASSLVSQRDGYEQFF.

J is TRBJ1-1 and V is TRBV9; D not certain. Germline assignment: CDR1 SGDLS and CDR2 YYNGEE. V dropped 1 base and J dropped 1 base, with 11 bases sitting between them. The CDR3 is 15 amino acids. The CDR3 reads CASSVLDSKNTEAFF. The CDR3 DNA sequence: TGTGCCAGCAGCGTATTAGACTCGAAGAACACTGAAGCTTTCTTT. The full variable domain, rest sourced from reference TRBV9 and TRBJ1-1, is DSGVTQTPKHLITATGQRVTLRCSPRSGDLSVYWYQQSLDQGLQFLIQYYNGEERAKGNILERFSAQQFPDLHSELNLSSLELGDSALYFCASSVLDSKNTEAFFGQGTRLTVV.

J is TRBJ1-2 and V is TRBV27, with TRBD1 matching 12 bases. V shed 4 bases, J shed 3 bases, and the junction held 9 bases outside the gene matches. CDR1 MNHEY and CDR2 SMNVEV come from the germline V gene (reference sequence). CDR3 length equals 17 residues. The CDR3 nucleotides read TGTGCCAGCAGTTCCTGGGACAGGGGGCGCGAATACTATGGCTACACCTTC. Residues: CASSSWDRGREYYGYTF.

V and J are TRBV12-5 and TRBJ2-1; D is possibly TRBD1 (5 bases). The V and J ends lost 3 bases and 0 bases respectively, with 18 bases between them. The CDR3 is 18 amino acids. The V gene's germline CDR1 is LGHNT and CDR2 FRNRAP. The CDR3 sequence is CASGFRVRGNSSYNEQFF. Here the CDR3 DNA reads TGTGCTAGTGGTTTCAGGGTAAGAGGAAATAGCTCCTACAATGAGCAGTTCTTC.

The chain links TRBV19 to TRBJ1-1; 7 bases map to TRBD1. The length of the CDR3 is 16 residues. The V segment lost 5 bases and the J segment 3 bases; nucleotides outside the gene matches: 12. Germline V gives CDR1 LNHDA, CDR2 SQIVND (reference sequence). In DNA, the CDR3 is TGTGCCAGTAGTCTACCACAGGGGTTAAGCGACACTGAAGCTTTCTTT. Translated: CASSLPQGLSDTEAFF.

Only a few counts were recorded for this clone. The V and J genes are TRBV28 and TRBJ1-1; tentatively, D is TRBD1 (6 bases). The CDR3 is 14 amino acids. CDR1 and CDR2 (germline): MDHEN, SYDVKM. The V end was cut by 7 bases, the J end by 3 bases, with 15 bases between. The CDR3 DNA sequence: TGTGCCAGCACACCCAGGGGTTGGCACACTGAAGCTTTCTTT. Protein product: CASTPRGWHTEAFF.

Only one count was recorded for this clone. CDR3 region: CASSQDFLHDEQFF. In DNA form, the CDR3 reads TGTGCCAGCAGCCAAGATTTTTTACACGATGAGCAGTTCTTC. The chain links TRBV3-1 (or the pseudogene TRBV3-2) to TRBJ2-1, with unresolved D. V shed 0 bases and J shed 8 bases, with 11 bases lying between them. The CDR3 is made up of 14 amino acids. Germline lookup yields CDR1 LGHDT and CDR2 YNNKEL (reference sequence).

The chain uses TRBV3-1 (or the pseudogene TRBV3-2) and TRBJ2-1; D is uncertain. Between the trimmed V and J ends, which lost 2 bases and 4 bases, there was a span of 18 bases. The germline V gene encodes CDR1 LGHDT and CDR2 YNNKEL (reference sequence). The CDR3 has 17 residues. In DNA, the CDR3 is TGTGCCAGCAGCCAACTTCGGCGAGCCAGGTCATACAATGAGCAGTTCTTC. Amino acids: CASSQLRRARSYNEQFF.

The CDR3 region is CASSLYGISGNTIYF. CDR3 DNA: TGTGCCAGCAGCTTGTACGGGATCAGCGGAAACACCATATATTTT. V and J are TRBV5-5 and TRBJ1-3; unclear D gene. The CDR3 consists of 15 residues. Trimming removed 1 base at V and 4 bases at J, with 12 bases between. Germline V lookup: CDR1 SGHKS, CDR2 YYEKEE (reference sequence).

The chain employs TRBV5-1 and TRBJ2-1; 14 bases are a match to TRBD2. The length of the CDR3 is 17 residues. J lost 3 bases, V lost 4 bases, and 6 bases had no gene match. The germline gives CDR1 SGHRS, CDR2 YFSETQ. In DNA, the CDR3 is TGCGCCAGCAGCGCAGGACTAGCGGGAGGTCGCTACAATGAGCAGTTCTTC. Translation gives CASSAGLAGGRYNEQFF.

This chain joins TRBV7-8 and TRBJ1-1; D is ambiguous. CDR1 is SGHVS and CDR2 is FQNEAQ in the germline V gene. The CDR3 is made up of 13 amino acids. V lost 4 bases, J lost 0 bases, and 6 bases lay in between. CDR3 in amino acids: CASSSRMNTEAFF. In DNA form, the CDR3 reads TGTGCCAGCAGCTCGAGGATGAACACTGAAGCTTTCTTT.

V is TRBV11-2 and J is TRBJ2-7; 8 nucleotides agree with TRBD1. After removal of 1 base from V and 4 bases from J, the junction contained 12 bases not matched to a gene. The CDR3 is made up of 17 amino acids. The germline gives CDR1 SGHAT, CDR2 FQNNGV. The CDR3 sequence is CASSLAGGRLGIYEQYF. CDR3 bases: TGTGCCAGCAGCTTAGCAGGGGGCAGATTAGGGATTTACGAGCAGTACTTC.

The rearrangement joins TRBV7-9 to TRBJ2-7; D is undetermined. The length of the CDR3 is 12 residues. V shed 5 bases and J shed 3 bases, with 8 bases lying between them. Germline V gene data show CDR1 as SEHNR and CDR2 as FQNEAQ (reference sequence). CDR3 region: CASSPSGYEQYF. The DNA of the CDR3 is TGTGCCAGCAGCCCCTCGGGCTACGAGCAGTACTTC.

The rearrangement uses TRBV19 and TRBJ1-3; 9 positions match TRBD1. Germline V gene data show CDR1 as LNHDA and CDR2 as SQIVND (reference sequence). Trimming cost V 8 bases and J 2 bases; bases outside gene matches: 10. This CDR3 comprises 16 residues. This CDR3 reads CASGKGQGWTGNTIYF. CDR3 coding DNA: TGTGCCAGTGGGAAGGGACAGGGATGGACTGGAAACACCATATATTTT.

This clone occurred a few times. At one boundary the junction diverges from the germline segment, which might be a read error. The J gene is TRBJ2-7, the V gene TRBV7-9, with D perhaps matching TRBD1 (5 bases). CDR3 length: 16 residues. Germline loops: CDR1 SEHNR, CDR2 FQNEAQ (reference sequence). The CDR3 loop reads CASSLGAGNPSHEQYF. The CDR3, as DNA: TGTGCCAGCAGCTTAGGTGCAGGGAATCCCTCCCACGAGCAGTACTTC.

The gene calls are TRBV27 and TRBJ2-7; possibly TRBD1 for D (6 bases). Trimming stripped 3 bases from V and 3 bases from J, with 18 bases between. Germline V lookup: CDR1 MNHEY, CDR2 SMNVEV (reference sequence). The CDR3 has 16 amino acids. The CDR3 region is CASSFEGVGRGYEQYF. The CDR3 nucleotides read TGTGCCAGCAGTTTTGAGGGTGTCGGCAGGGGCTACGAGCAGTACTTC.

The chain couples TRBV14 to TRBJ2-2, with D hard to call. V was trimmed by 1 base and J by 6 bases, leaving 15 bases between them. This CDR3 contains 16 residues. The germline gives CDR1 SGHDN, CDR2 FVKESK. In DNA, the CDR3 is TGTGCCAGCAGCCAAGTGCGGCTCTTTTTGGCCGGGGAGCTGTTTTTT. This sequence encodes CASSQVRLFLAGELFF.

The genes are TRBV11-2 and TRBJ2-7; 9 positions agree with TRBD2. From germline, CDR1 is SGHAT and CDR2 FQNNGV. The CDR3 runs 18 residues. V lost 5 bases to trimming and J lost 0 bases; unmatched junction nucleotides: 14. CDR3 loop: CASSKTAAGGTHSYEQYF. In DNA, the CDR3 is TGTGCCAGCAGCAAAACAGCAGCGGGAGGTACGCACTCCTACGAGCAGTACTTC.

The J gene is TRBJ2-7, the V gene TRBV6-5; possibly TRBD1 for D (6 bases). Trimming left V 5 bases short and J 2 bases short, with 13 bases between. Germline V gene sequence: CDR1 MNHEY, CDR2 SVGAGI. The CDR3 loop spans 14 amino acids. The CDR3 region has the DNA TGTGCCAGCAGTCCGGACAGAGGGACCTACGAGCAGTACTTC. This translates into CASSPDRGTYEQYF.

The CDR3 region has the DNA TGTGCCAGCTCACTCTTCAGCAATCAGCCCCAGCATTTT. Translated, it gives CASSLFSNQPQHF. The chain combines TRBV18 with TRBJ1-5, with unresolved D. The CDR3 runs to 13 residues. V was clipped by 4 bases and J by 1 base, with 5 bases between them. CDR1 is KGHSH, CDR2 LQKENI, per germline.

V usage is TRBV4-2 and J usage is TRBJ1-1; D not resolved. Looked up from germline, CDR1 is LGHNA and CDR2 is YNFKEQ. Trimming removed 3 bases at V and 0 bases at J, with 11 bases between. The CDR3 extends over 15 amino acids. In nucleotides, the CDR3 is TGTGCCAGCAGCCAGGTGGCAGGAATGAACACTGAAGCTTTCTTT. It encodes CASSQVAGMNTEAFF.

The chain couples TRBV28 to TRBJ1-2; D remains unclear. The V gene lost 7 bases and the J gene lost 5 bases, with 11 bases spanning the gap. CDR1 is MDHEN, CDR2 SYDVKM, per germline. The CDR3 is made up of 12 amino acids. CDR3 region: CASKDGIYGYTF. CDR3 DNA sequence: TGTGCCAGCAAGGACGGGATATATGGCTACACCTTC.

V usage is TRBV10-3 and J usage is TRBJ1-6; D remains unclear. The CDR3 has 17 residues. CDR1 is ENHRY, CDR2 SYGVKD, per germline. V lost 0 bases, J lost 0 bases, and 9 bases lay in between. The CDR3 DNA reads as TGTGCCATCAGTGAGTCGAGTCCGAGCTCCTATAATTCACCCCTCCACTTT. Translation: CAISESSPSSYNSPLHF.

This rearrangement joins TRBV15 to TRBJ1-1; D remains unclear. CDR3 length equals 16 residues. CDR1 is LNHNV and CDR2 is YYDKDF in the germline V gene (reference sequence). V shed 0 bases and J shed 0 bases, with 11 bases lying between them. In DNA, the CDR3 is TGTGCCACCAGCAGAGATTATGCCAGGTTGAACACTGAAGCTTTCTTT. Its translation is CATSRDYARLNTEAFF. Combining the CDR3 with reference TRBV15 and TRBJ1-1 gives the whole variable domain DAMVIQNPRYQVTQFGKPVTLSCSQTLNHNVMYWYQQKSSQAPKLLFHYYDKDFNNEADTPDNFQSRRPNTSFCFLDIRSPGLGDTAMYLCATSRDYARLNTEAFFGQGTRLTVV.

This rearrangement joins TRBV6-5 to TRBJ1-2, with a tentative D call TRBD1 (6 bases). Germline assignment: CDR1 MNHEY and CDR2 SVGAGI. The CDR3 spans 13 residues. With 6 bases removed from V and 3 bases from J, the gap between germline ends came to 11 bases. The CDR3 nucleotides are TGTGCCAGCAGCCGCCGACAGGACTATGGCTACACCTTC. This gives the protein CASSRRQDYGYTF.